The present entry profiles one TCR beta chain with its context. This clone occurred a few times. Its antigen is still unknown. The record has no base qualities; no much larger clone is one base away. Library creation used the immunoSEQ multiplex PCR assay. RNA was extracted from all samples and reverse transcribed into cDNA, which served as template for TCR sequencing. SuperScript III was used to make first-strand cDNA, primed with a 2:1 mix of oligo-dT and random hexamers. A synthetic immune receptor repertoire was used to assess amplification bias, and residual bias was removed computationally. In the authors' own workflow: After raw reads were preprocessed to remove errors, the CDR3 was defined following IMGT conventions as running from the conserved cysteine to phenylalanine. Clonality was computed as 1 minus the Shannon entropy, with the entropy normalized by log2 of the number of productive unique TCRs. CD4 or CD8 identity of scalp clones was inferred by cross-referencing scalp TCRbeta sequences with sorted blood CD4 and CD8 repertoires. This is the immuneACCESS table as TCRdb keeps it, with only in-frame sequences that have V and J called. A part of the clones is gone; compared with another copy, unresolved V genes explain less than half, and the rest is unexplained. V and J calls and clone size come straight from that table; D and trimming were deduced from the DNA. The sample yields roughly 120,000 clones; 53% were counted once. Clones ranked in the top ten supply about 0.5% of the sample.

Germline trimming amounts to 0 bases on V and 7 bases on J, with 6 as the count of junction bases outside the gene matches. Taken from cysteine to phenylalanine, the CDR3 has 15 residues. CDR3 DNA only is kept here, 45 bases in frame from base 1. CDR1 and CDR2 are drawn from the germline V gene: SQVTM, ANQGSEA. The record originates from a study of CD8+ T cells in alopecia areata (dated by TCRdb to 2016 to 2018). Regarding the complete study: The treated patients, all with moderate-to-severe alopecia areata, were enrolled in an open-label pilot trial of oral tofacitinib given at 5 to 10 mg twice daily. Human TCRbeta sequencing covered scalp tissue and sorted CD4+ and CD8+ peripheral blood T cells from patchy and totalis/universalis alopecia areata patients and healthy controls. Patients stayed on tofacitinib for 6 to 18 months and then had 6 months of follow-up off drug so that delayed response and recurrence could be assessed. Clonality in the scalp was compared among normal scalp (n=4), patchy alopecia areata scalp (n=8), and alopecia totalis/universalis scalp (n=8). RNA came from the PAXgene miRNA kit for fixed scalp, the miRNeasy kit for PBMCs, and the RNeasy kit for mouse skin. In both human patients and the C3H/HeJ mouse model, the study applied high-throughput TCRbeta sequencing to look at T cell clonal expansion in alopecia areata. Biopsies were taken from tofacitinib-treated patients at baseline and at 4 and 24 weeks of treatment, and a later scalp biopsy was taken in several of the tofacitinib-treated patients. Disease severity in treated patients was measured with the SALT score, which quantifies the percentage of affected scalp surface area. TCRbeta CDR3 regions were amplified by immunoSEQ multiplex PCR with 35 Vbeta forward and 13 Jbeta reverse primers. What the study reported, not specific to this receptor: Unlike mouse skin, where gammadelta T cells dominate, normal human skin contains resident alphabeta T cells that get sequenced too, which complicates analysis of the scalp TCR repertoire. During tofacitinib treatment, many expanded lesional clones stuck around in both scalp and blood, and this persistence may partly explain why relapse happens after treatment is stopped. Scalp clonality and the number of expanded CD8+ clones among the top 100 scalp clones were significantly decreased by tofacitinib. Because the treated cohort was small and included a single nonresponder, larger studies are needed to assess links between baseline CD8+ expansion and response. Compared with normal scalp, lesional scalp had higher clonality and more expanded CD8+ clones, particularly in alopecia totalis/universalis, a pattern that suggests antigenic drive. Compared with mice, TCR sequences shared between patients were less clear, possibly partly because of HLA diversity across the patient population.

Reading the label with the study, this specimen's time point is: approximately 4 weeks on oral tofacitinib. The sample's treatment or condition label is to be understood as: oral pan-JAK inhibitor, 5-10 mg twice daily. Peripheral blood and lesional scalp punch biopsies were obtained from patients with alopecia areata. PBMCs were isolated by density centrifugation and stained for CD3, CD4 and CD8, and CD4+ and CD8+ T cells were sorted on a FACSAria. The clonotype comes from a human donor with alopecia areata. The chain is made from TRBV29-1 and TRBJ2-2; TRBD1 lines up with 9 middle nucleotides. The sequencing here drew on CD4+ T cells sorted from blood, taken at week 4, from a patient treated with tofacitinib. CDR3 sequence: CSVEDLTGGGGELFF. The bases are TGCAGCGTTGAAGATCTGACAGGGGGTGGCGGGGAGCTGTTTTTT.